Presented here are 21 T cell receptor beta chains from one specimen sequenced in a study of metastatic and nonmetastatic thyroid tumors. TCRdb called clones again from the PCR reads with MiXCR. The sample records about 64,000 clones, approximately 4.1% being singletons. No treatment of any kind had been given to any patient before thyroid surgery. Sample: blood. These receptors were collected from a female donor with papillary thyroid cancer or a benign thyroid nodule (not recorded which). Some clones in this sample may be carry-over from other donors' samples.

The chain has TRBV4-2 and TRBJ2-1; 7 bases match TRBD2. V lost 0 bases, J lost 3 bases, and 8 bases stayed unmatched. The V gene's germline CDR1 is LGHNA and CDR2 YNFKEQ. The CDR3 is 17 amino acids. The CDR3 DNA reads as TGTGCCAGCAGCCAAGATGCCAGGACTAGGCTCTACAATGAGCAGTTCTTC. Protein product: CASSQDARTRLYNEQFF.

This clone came up a few times. This rearrangement joins TRBV19 to TRBJ1-6, with a possible D match to TRBD1 (6 bases). The germline V and J ends were trimmed by 5 bases and 0 bases, with 20 bases remaining between them. The CDR3 has 19 residues. In germline, CDR1 is LNHDA, CDR2 SQIVND (reference sequence). The CDR3 loop reads CASSYRTTGTSSYNSPLHF. CDR3 bases: TGTGCCAGTAGTTACCGAACGACAGGAACGAGCTCCTATAATTCACCCCTCCACTTT. The whole variable domain, remainder taken from reference TRBV19 and TRBJ1-6, is DGGITQSPKYLFRKEGQNVTLSCEQNLNHDAMYWYRQDPGQGLRLIYYSQIVNDFQKGDIAEGYSVSREKKESFPLTVTSAQKNPTAFYLCASSYRTTGTSSYNSPLHFGNGTRLTVT.

The sample holds many counts of this clone. This sequence joins TRBV20-1 and TRBJ2-1, with 7 bases that match TRBD2. CDR1 DFQATT and CDR2 SNEGSKA come from the germline V gene (reference sequence). J was trimmed by 0 bases and V by 1 base; bases with no gene match: 3. The CDR3 extends over 15 amino acids. Here the CDR3 DNA reads TGCAGTGCTAGAGCCGGGAGGTCCTCCTACAATGAGCAGTTCTTC. This translates into CSARAGRSSYNEQFF.

This clone came up many times. The chain recombines TRBV9 with TRBJ2-7; a possible D gene is TRBD2 (6 bases). V gave up 4 bases and J gave up 3 bases, with 20 bases separating them. From germline, CDR1 is SGDLS and CDR2 YYNGEE. The CDR3 length is 16 residues. In nucleotides, the CDR3 is TGTGCCAGCAGCTCTCGTGCTAGCGAGGAGGGCTACGAGCAGTACTTC. This codes for CASSSRASEEGYEQYF.

The CDR3 loop is CASSLFRRGLGGYTF. The DNA of the CDR3 is TGCGCCAGCAGCTTGTTTCGCAGGGGGCTTGGAGGCTACACCTTC. The chain joins TRBV5-1 to TRBJ1-2, with 8 positions matching TRBD1. Germline loops: CDR1 SGHRS, CDR2 YFSETQ. The V and J ends lost 1 base and 8 bases, in that order; junction bases with no gene match: 10. The CDR3 is made up of 15 amino acids.

This clone was seen at least ten times. The sample holds other DNA sequences that translate to the same CDR3. This chain joins TRBV27 and TRBJ1-1; no definite D call. In germline, CDR1 is MNHEY, CDR2 SMNVEV (reference sequence). The CDR3 contains 14 residues. V was clipped by 2 bases and J by 5 bases, with 12 bases between them. CDR3 loop: CASSLVDWRTEAFF. For the CDR3, the DNA is TGTGCCAGCAGTTTAGTCGATTGGAGGACTGAAGCTTTCTTT.

As regards this clone: With a much larger clone just one base away, this may be a read error. The J gene is TRBJ2-5, the V gene TRBV5-6; the match to TRBD2 covers 12 bases. Germline assignment: CDR1 SGHDT and CDR2 YYEEEE. The CDR3 covers 16 residues. The CDR3 DNA reads TGTGCCATCAGCGCGAGACTAGCGGGAGTCCAAGAGACCCAGTACTTC. Protein: CAISARLAGVQETQYF.

The chain is built from TRBV7-9 and TRBJ2-7; 8 bases agree with TRBD2. Losses at the gene ends were 4 bases for V and 0 bases for J; bases not matched to a gene: 5. The CDR3 has 15 amino acids. CDR1 and CDR2 (germline): SEHNR, FQNEAQ (reference sequence). Here the CDR3 reads CASSYPGGHSYEQYF. The CDR3 region has the DNA TGTGCCAGCAGCTATCCGGGAGGGCACTCCTACGAGCAGTACTTC.

This clone was recorded many times. The gene calls are TRBV2 and TRBJ2-5; D is ambiguous. Germline V gene sequence: CDR1 SNHLY, CDR2 FYNNEI. V lost 4 bases to trimming and J lost 5 bases, with 5 bases between them. The CDR3 covers 11 residues. CDR3 sequence reads: CASSAKETQYF. The CDR3, as DNA: TGTGCCAGCAGTGCTAAGGAGACCCAGTACTTC.

There are many counts of this clone. V gene TRBV5-1 combines with J gene TRBJ2-5, with D possibly matching TRBD1 (6 bases). The V end was cut by 4 bases, the J end by 5 bases, with 15 bases between. The germline V gene encodes CDR1 SGHRS and CDR2 YFSETQ. This CDR3 is built from 14 residues. The CDR3 reads CASSPGYRAETQYF. CDR3 DNA: TGCGCCAGCAGCCCAGGATACAGGGCGGAGACCCAGTACTTC.

This clone was observed at least ten times. Possible read error: a much larger clone is one base away. The chain has TRBV2 and TRBJ2-2; 8 nucleotides match TRBD1. The CDR3 runs to 13 residues. The V gene's germline CDR1 is SNHLY and CDR2 FYNNEI. CDR3 sequence: CVSGQGNTGELFF. DNA for the CDR3: TGTGTCAGCGGACAGGGGAACACCGGGGAGCTGTTTTTT.

This clone occurred a few times. The chain uses TRBV12-5 and TRBJ2-7; tentative D call: TRBD2 (6 bases). V was cut by 0 bases and J by 2 bases, with 14 bases left in between. The CDR3 is 16 residues long. In germline, CDR1 is LGHNT, CDR2 FRNRAP. CDR3 bases: TGTGCTAGTGGTTTGGTAGGGTGGAGGACTACCTACGAGCAGTACTTC. This codes for CASGLVGWRTTYEQYF. The variable domain in full, with the rest retrieved from reference TRBV12-5 and TRBJ2-7, is DARVTQTPRHKVTEMGQEVTMRCQPILGHNTVFWYRQTMMQGLELLAYFRNRAPLDDSGMPKDRFSAEMPDATLATLKIQPSEPRDSAVYFCASGLVGWRTTYEQYFGPGTRLTVT.

This clone was recorded at least ten times. The V gene is TRBV27, the J gene TRBJ2-1, with D possibly TRBD1 on 5 matching bases. The CDR3 loop spans 16 amino acids. The V gene's germline CDR1 is MNHEY and CDR2 SMNVEV (reference sequence). The ends were cut back, 8 bases at V and 0 bases at J, with 17 bases in the middle. Here the CDR3 reads CASRYRGQSSYNEQFF. The DNA for the CDR3 is TGTGCCAGCCGATATAGGGGCCAAAGCTCCTACAATGAGCAGTTCTTC.

The rearrangement links TRBV28 to TRBJ2-3, with TRBD2 matching over 13 bases. Germline lookup yields CDR1 MDHEN and CDR2 SYDVKM. The CDR3 extends over 19 amino acids. J gave up 5 bases and V 4 bases, and 15 bases lay outside the gene matches. CDR3 DNA: TGTGCCAGCAGTTCATCGCTTGCACTAGCGGGAGGGGGAGTAGATACGCAGTATTTT. Translation gives CASSSSLALAGGGVDTQYF.

This clone showed up just a few times. Being one base from a much bigger clone, this may be a read error. The same CDR3 also results from other DNA sequences found in this sample. The chain has TRBV28 and TRBJ1-6, with 7 bases aligning to TRBD1. The germline CDR1 and CDR2 sequences are MDHEN and SYDVKM. V dropped 6 bases and J dropped 10; count of bases not matched to a gene: 21. This CDR3 contains 18 residues. The CDR3: CASSFGKGAGVGGSPLHF. The CDR3 region has the DNA TGTGCCAGCAGCTTTGGAAAGGGGGCGGGCGTGGGGGGCTCACCCCTCCACTTT. Based on the CDR3 plus reference TRBV28 and TRBJ1-6, the full variable domain is DVKVTQSSRYLVKRTGEKVFLECVQDMDHENMFWYRQDPGLGLRLIYFSYDVKMKEKGDIPEGYSVSREKKERFSLILESASTNQTSMYLCASSFGKGAGVGGSPLHFGNGTRLTVT.

This clone was found many times. V is TRBV18 and J is TRBJ2-5, with D hard to call. CDR1 and CDR2 (germline): KGHSH, LQKENI. The CDR3 extends over 14 amino acids. Trimming took off 1 base at V and 2 bases at J, with 8 bases between the two ends. The CDR3 DNA is TGTGCCAGCTCACCACAGCTCGATCAAGAGACCCAGTACTTC. Translating gives CASSPQLDQETQYF.

The table lists this clone with a few counts. The gene calls are TRBV7-9 and TRBJ2-5; either TRBD1 or TRBD2 may fit D (6 bases each). The germline gives CDR1 SEHNR, CDR2 FQNEAQ (reference sequence). The CDR3 consists of 14 residues. The ends were cut back, 2 bases at V and 0 bases at J, with 7 bases in the middle. The chain's CDR3 is CASSLRGDQETQYF. The CDR3, as DNA: TGTGCCAGCAGCTTAAGGGGGGACCAAGAGACCCAGTACTTC.

This clone has more than one count but fewer than ten. One end of the junction fails to match germline, which may point to a read error. The V gene is TRBV6-1, the J gene TRBJ2-7, with TRBD2 identical over 7 bases. The CDR3 is 13 amino acids. The germline V gene encodes CDR1 MNHNS and CDR2 SASEGT. CDR3: CASTTAGIGEQYF. CDR3 bases: TGTGCTAGCACCACAGCGGGAATCGGCGAGCAGTACTTC.

The J gene is TRBJ1-2, the V gene TRBV4-1; unclear D gene. This CDR3 is built from 13 residues. V was pared by 1 base and J by 8 bases, with 11 bases between. CDR1 and CDR2 from the germline V gene are MGHRA and YSYEKL. The CDR3: CASSQVDRRGYTF. The CDR3 DNA is TGCGCCAGCAGCCAAGTGGACCGTCGGGGCTACACCTTC.

The chain joins TRBV4-2 to TRBJ2-3; 14 bases align to TRBD2. Germline CDR1 is LGHNA and CDR2 is YNFKEQ. V lost 5 bases, J lost 5 bases, and 18 bases stayed unmatched. This CDR3 has 20 residues. The CDR3: CASSSIRTSGRTWWLDTQYF. The CDR3 DNA reads TGTGCCAGCAGCTCAATCCGGACTAGCGGGAGGACTTGGTGGTTAGATACGCAGTATTTT.

CDR3 nucleotide sequence: TGTGCCAGCAGTGTGGAGACTAGCGGGAGTTACGAGCAGTACTTC. Amino acids: CASSVETSGSYEQYF. The V and J genes are TRBV6-1 and TRBJ2-7; 12 bases are shared with TRBD2. J was trimmed by 4 bases and V by 4 bases; bases with no gene match: 5. CDR1 is MNHNS, CDR2 SASEGT, per germline. CDR3 length: 15 amino acids.